The clone carrying this TCR beta chain was seen only once. Its antigen remains unknown. This record belongs to a study of siplizumab effects on memory and regulatory T cells. Study-level points and caveats: Most proliferating CD4+ or CD8+ clones, roughly 80-95%, had no naive or memory assignment.

The CDR3 is 16 amino acids. Germline V gives CDR1 SGHRS, CDR2 YFSETQ. With V trimmed by 4 bases and J by 2 bases, 6 bases remained unmatched. Generated by immunoSEQ multiplex PCR, the TCRdb table keeps only in-frame clones and is missing some. The table shows 80,000 to 130,000 clones, with about 91% occurring only once. The sequence was obtained from a human donor in good health. The chain is built from TRBV5-1 and TRBJ2-7, with 13 positions matching TRBD2. The material sequenced was Tregs sorted from blood. The CDR3 sequence is CASSRRTSGRTYEQYF. CDR3 sequence (DNA): TGCGCCAGCAGCCGAAGGACTAGCGGGAGAACCTACGAGCAGTACTTC. The variable domain in full, completed from reference TRBV5-1 and TRBJ2-7, reads KAGVTQTPRYLIKTRGQQVTLSCSPISGHRSVSWYQQTPGQGLQFLFEYFSETQRNKGNFPGRFSGRQFSNSRSEMNVSTLELGDSALYLCASSRRTSGRTYEQYFGPGTRLTVT.